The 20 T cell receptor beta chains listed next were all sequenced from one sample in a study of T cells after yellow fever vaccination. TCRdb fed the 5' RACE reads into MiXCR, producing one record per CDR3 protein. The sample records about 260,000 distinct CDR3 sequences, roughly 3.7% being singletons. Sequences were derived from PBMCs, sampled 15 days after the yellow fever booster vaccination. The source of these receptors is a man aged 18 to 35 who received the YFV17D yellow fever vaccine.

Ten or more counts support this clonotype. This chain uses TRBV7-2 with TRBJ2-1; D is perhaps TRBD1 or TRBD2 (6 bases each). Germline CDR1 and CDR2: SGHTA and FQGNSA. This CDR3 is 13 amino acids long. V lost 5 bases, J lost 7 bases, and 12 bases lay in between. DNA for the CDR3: TGTGCCAGCAGCAGGGGGGCTGTGAATGAGCAGTTCTTC. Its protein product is CASSRGAVNEQFF.

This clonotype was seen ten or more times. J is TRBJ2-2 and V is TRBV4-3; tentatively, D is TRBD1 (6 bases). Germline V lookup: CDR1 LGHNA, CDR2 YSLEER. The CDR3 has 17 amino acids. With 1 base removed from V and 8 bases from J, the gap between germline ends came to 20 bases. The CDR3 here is CASSQGIPGESWGELFF. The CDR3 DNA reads TGCGCCAGCAGCCAAGGAATACCAGGGGAATCGTGGGGGGAGCTGTTTTTT.

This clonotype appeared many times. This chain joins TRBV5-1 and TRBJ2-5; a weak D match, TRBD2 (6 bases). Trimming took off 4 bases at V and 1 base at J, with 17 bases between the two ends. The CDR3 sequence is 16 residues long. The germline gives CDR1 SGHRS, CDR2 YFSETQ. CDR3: CASSVGWGAGQETQYF. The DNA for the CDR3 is TGCGCCAGCAGCGTGGGGTGGGGAGCGGGCCAAGAGACCCAGTACTTC.

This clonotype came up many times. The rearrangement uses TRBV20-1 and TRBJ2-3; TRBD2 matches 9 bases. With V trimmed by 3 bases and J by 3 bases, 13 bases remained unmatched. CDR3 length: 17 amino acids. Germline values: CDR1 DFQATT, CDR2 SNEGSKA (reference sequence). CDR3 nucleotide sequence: TGCAGTGCTAGCCCACTGACTAGCGGCGAGGGGACAGATACGCAGTATTTT. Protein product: CSASPLTSGEGTDTQYF.

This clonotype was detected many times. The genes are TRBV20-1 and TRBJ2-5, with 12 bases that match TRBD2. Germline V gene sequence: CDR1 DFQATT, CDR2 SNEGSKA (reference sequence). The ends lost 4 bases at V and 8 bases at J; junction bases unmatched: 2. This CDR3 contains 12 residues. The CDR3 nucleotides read TGCAGTGCTATACTAGCGGGGGGTACCCAGTACTTC. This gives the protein CSAILAGGTQYF.

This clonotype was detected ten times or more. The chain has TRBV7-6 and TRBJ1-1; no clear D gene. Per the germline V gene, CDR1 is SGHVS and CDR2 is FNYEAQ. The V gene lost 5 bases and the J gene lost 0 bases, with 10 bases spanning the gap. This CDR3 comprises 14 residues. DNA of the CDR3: TGTGCCAGCAGCACTTTACAGTTGAACACTGAAGCTTTCTTT. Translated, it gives CASSTLQLNTEAFF.

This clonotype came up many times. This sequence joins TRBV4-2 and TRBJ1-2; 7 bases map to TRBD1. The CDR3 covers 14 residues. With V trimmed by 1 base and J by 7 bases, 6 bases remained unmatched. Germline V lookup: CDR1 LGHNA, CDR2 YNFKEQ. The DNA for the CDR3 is TGTGCCAGCAGCCAAGTTACGGAGGGGGCTGGCTACACCTTC. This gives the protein CASSQVTEGAGYTF.

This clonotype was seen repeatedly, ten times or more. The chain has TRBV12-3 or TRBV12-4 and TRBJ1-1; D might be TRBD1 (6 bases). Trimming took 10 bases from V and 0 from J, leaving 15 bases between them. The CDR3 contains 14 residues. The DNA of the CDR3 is TGTGCCACCTACAGGGACCTCCTGAACACTGAAGCTTTCTTT. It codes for CATYRDLLNTEAFF.

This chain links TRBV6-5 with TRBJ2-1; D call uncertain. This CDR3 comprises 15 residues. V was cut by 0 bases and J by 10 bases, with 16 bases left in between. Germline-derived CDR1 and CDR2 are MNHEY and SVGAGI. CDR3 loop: CASSYSYYSSGEQFF. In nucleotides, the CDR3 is TGTGCCAGCAGTTACTCCTACTACTCGTCCGGCGAGCAGTTCTTC.

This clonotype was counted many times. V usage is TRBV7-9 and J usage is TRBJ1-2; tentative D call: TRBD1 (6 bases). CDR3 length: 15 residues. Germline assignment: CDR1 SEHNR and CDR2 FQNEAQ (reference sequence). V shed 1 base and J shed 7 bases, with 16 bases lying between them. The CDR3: CASSLGGTHLVGYTF. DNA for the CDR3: TGTGCCAGCAGCTTAGGAGGGACACACTTGGTTGGCTACACCTTC.

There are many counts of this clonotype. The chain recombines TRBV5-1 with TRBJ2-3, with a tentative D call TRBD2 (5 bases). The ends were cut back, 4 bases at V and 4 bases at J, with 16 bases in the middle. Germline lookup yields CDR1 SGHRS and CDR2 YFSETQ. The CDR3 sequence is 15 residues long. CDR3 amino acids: CASSPAGVRADTQYF. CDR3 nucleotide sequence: TGCGCCAGCAGCCCGGCCGGGGTTCGAGCAGATACGCAGTATTTT.

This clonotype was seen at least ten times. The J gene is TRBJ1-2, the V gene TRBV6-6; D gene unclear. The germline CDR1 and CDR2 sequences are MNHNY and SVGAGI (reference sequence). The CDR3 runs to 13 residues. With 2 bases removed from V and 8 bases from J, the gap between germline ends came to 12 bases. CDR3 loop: CASSYEESRGYTF. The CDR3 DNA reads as TGTGCCAGCAGTTACGAGGAAAGTAGGGGCTACACCTTC.

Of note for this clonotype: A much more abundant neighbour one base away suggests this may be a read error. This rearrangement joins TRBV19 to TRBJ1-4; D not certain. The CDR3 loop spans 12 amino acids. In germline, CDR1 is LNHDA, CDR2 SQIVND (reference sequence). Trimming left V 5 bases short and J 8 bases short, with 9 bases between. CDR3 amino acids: CASSVWMEKLFF. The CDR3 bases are TGTGCCAGTAGTGTTTGGATGGAAAAACTGTTTTTT.

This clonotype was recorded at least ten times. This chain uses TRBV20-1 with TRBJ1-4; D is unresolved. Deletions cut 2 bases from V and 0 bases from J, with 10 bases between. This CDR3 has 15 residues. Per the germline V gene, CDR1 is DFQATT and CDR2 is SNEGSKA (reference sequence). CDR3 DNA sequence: TGCAGTGCTAGATACAGCAAATCAACTAATGAAAAACTGTTTTTT. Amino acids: CSARYSKSTNEKLFF.

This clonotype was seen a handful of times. The DNA for the CDR3 is TGTGCCAGCAGGACCGACGGAAACTATGGCTACACCTTC. It specifies CASRTDGNYGYTF. The V and J genes are TRBV6-5 and TRBJ1-2; D gene uncertain. CDR3 size: 13 residues. The V end lost 6 bases, the J end lost 2 bases, and 10 bases lay between the germline ends. Germline V gene data show CDR1 as MNHEY and CDR2 as SVGAGI.

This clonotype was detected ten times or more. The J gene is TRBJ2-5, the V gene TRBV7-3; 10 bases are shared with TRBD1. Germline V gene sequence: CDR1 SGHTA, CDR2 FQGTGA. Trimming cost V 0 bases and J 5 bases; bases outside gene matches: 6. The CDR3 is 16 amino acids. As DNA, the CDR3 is TGTGCCAGCAGCTTAACGGGGGGACAGGGGCGCGAGACCCAGTACTTC. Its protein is CASSLTGGQGRETQYF.

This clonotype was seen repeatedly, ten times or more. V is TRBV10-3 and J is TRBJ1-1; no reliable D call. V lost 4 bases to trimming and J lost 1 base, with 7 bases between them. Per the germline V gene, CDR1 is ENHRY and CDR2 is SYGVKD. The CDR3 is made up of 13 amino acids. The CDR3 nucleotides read TGTGCCATCAGTGTTGAGGGGAACACTGAAGCTTTCTTT. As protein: CAISVEGNTEAFF.

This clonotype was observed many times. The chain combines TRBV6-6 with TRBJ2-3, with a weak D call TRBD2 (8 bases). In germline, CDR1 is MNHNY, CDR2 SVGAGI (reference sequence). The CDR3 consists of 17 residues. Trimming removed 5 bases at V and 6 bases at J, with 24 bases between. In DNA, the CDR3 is TGTGCCAGCAGTGCCGACAGGGTCAGCGGGGGAGGGGATACGCAGTATTTT. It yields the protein CASSADRVSGGGDTQYF.

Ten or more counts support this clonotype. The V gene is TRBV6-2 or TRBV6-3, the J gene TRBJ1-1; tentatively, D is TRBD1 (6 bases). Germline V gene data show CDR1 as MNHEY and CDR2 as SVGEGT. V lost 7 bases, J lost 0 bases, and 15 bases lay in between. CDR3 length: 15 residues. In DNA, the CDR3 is TGTGCCAGCACCCCACCGGGACACATGAACACTGAAGCTTTCTTT. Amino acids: CASTPPGHMNTEAFF.

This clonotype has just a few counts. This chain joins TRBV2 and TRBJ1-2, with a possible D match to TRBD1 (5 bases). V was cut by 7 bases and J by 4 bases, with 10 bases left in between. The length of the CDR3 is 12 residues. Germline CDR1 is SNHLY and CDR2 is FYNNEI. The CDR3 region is CASTLQAYGYTF. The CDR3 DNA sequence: TGTGCCAGCACCTTACAGGCCTATGGCTACACCTTC. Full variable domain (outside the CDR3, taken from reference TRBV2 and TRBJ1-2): EPEVTQTPSHQVTQMGQEVILRCVPISNHLYFYWYRQILGQKVEFLVSFYNNEISEKSEIFDDQFSVERPDGSNFTLKIRSTKLEDSAMYFCASTLQAYGYTFGSGTRLTVV.